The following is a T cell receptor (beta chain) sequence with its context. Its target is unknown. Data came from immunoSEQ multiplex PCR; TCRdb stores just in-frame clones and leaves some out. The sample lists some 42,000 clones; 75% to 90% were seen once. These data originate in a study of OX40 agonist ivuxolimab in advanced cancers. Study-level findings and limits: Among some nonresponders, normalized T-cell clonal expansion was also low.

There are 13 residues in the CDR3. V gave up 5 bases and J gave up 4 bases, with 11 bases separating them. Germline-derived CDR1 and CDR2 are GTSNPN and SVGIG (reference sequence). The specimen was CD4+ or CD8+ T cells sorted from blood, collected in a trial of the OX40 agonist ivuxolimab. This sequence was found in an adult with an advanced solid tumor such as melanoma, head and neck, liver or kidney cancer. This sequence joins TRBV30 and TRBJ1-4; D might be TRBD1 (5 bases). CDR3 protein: CAWARDLNEKLFF. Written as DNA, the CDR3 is TGTGCCTGGGCCCGGGACCTTAATGAAAAACTGTTTTTT. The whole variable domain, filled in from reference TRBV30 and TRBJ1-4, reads SQTIHQWPATLVQPVGSPLSLECTVEGTSNPNLYWYRQAAGRGLQLLFYSVGIGQISSEVPQNLSASRPQDRQFILSSKKLLLSDSGFYLCAWARDLNEKLFFGSGTQLSVL.